This T cell receptor beta chain was identified in a study of T cells expressing NK-cell markers. Turning to the study itself: Sequencing covered eight donors, seven HCMV-seropositive and one seronegative.

With UMIs, 5'RACE template switching was used to make TCR beta cDNA. TCRdb reprocessed the 5' RACE reads; each CDR3 protein has one entry and no DNA is given. Here the sample table reports more than 400,000 distinct CDR3 sequences. Notes on this clonotype: Its antigen is not known.

The CDR3 is made up of 13 amino acids. Study results and caveats: Top CD8+ clonotypes included the dominant CD3+CD56+NKG2C+ clonotypes in several donors. The study found these clonotypes also leading the CD3+CD56-NKG2C+ fraction in a handful of donors.

V gene TRBV12-3 or TRBV12-4 combines with J gene TRBJ2-1. Sequencing was performed on blood T cells: a sorted CD56 or NKG2C T cell subset, CD4+ or CD8+ T cells, or bulk PBMC T cells (not recorded which). This TCR came from a woman aged 18 to 75 in good health. The CDR3 protein is CASSFGPHNEQFF.